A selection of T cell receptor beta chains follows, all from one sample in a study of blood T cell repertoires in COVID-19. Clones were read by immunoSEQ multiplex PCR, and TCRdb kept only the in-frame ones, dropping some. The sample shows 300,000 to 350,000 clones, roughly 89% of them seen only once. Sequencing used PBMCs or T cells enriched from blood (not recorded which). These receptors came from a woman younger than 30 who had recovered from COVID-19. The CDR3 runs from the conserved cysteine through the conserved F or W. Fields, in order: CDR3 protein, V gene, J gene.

CDR3 protein: CASSAERSGIQYF
V gene: TRBV6-4
J gene: TRBJ2-4

CDR3 protein: CASSPAGVREKLFF
V gene: TRBV18
J gene: TRBJ1-4

CDR3 protein: CASSSTVGQGNSPLHF
V gene: TRBV13
J gene: TRBJ1-6

CDR3 protein: CASSGEEKLFF
V gene: TRBV2
J gene: TRBJ1-4

CDR3 protein: CASSYSSTRTYGYTF
V gene: TRBV6-2/TRBV6-3
J gene: TRBJ1-2

CDR3 protein: CATSRDPGASGNTIYF
V gene: TRBV15
J gene: TRBJ1-3

CDR3 protein: CASNLGQYNYGYTF
V gene: TRBV2
J gene: TRBJ1-2

CDR3 protein: CPGSAHRFYGYTF
V gene: TRBV22-1
J gene: TRBJ1-2

CDR3 protein: CAWGQAIYEQYF
V gene: TRBV30
J gene: TRBJ2-7

CDR3 protein: CASSLVRGGLETQYF
V gene: TRBV7-9
J gene: TRBJ2-5

CDR3 protein: CASSLPRDTQYF
V gene: TRBV28
J gene: TRBJ2-3

CDR3 protein: CASRGTSGGRETQYF
V gene: TRBV28
J gene: TRBJ2-5

CDR3 protein: CASSLDYRYEQYF
V gene: TRBV27
J gene: TRBJ2-7

CDR3 protein: CASSPGRSRVGAKNIQYF
V gene: TRBV7-6
J gene: TRBJ2-4

CDR3 protein: CASSPKPRGETQYF
V gene: TRBV7-9
J gene: TRBJ2-5

CDR3 protein: CASSDPLTGGNTDTQYF
V gene: TRBV2
J gene: TRBJ2-3

CDR3 protein: CASSLGAVGQYF
V gene: TRBV5-4
J gene: TRBJ2-7

CDR3 protein: CASSVVASGDAAFF
V gene: TRBV9
J gene: TRBJ1-1

CDR3 protein: CASSPDRGQETQYF
V gene: TRBV5-6
J gene: TRBJ2-5

CDR3 protein: CASSEARSNQPQHF
V gene: TRBV2
J gene: TRBJ1-5

CDR3 protein: CASSQVGGTEAFF
V gene: TRBV3-1/TRBV3-2
J gene: TRBJ1-1

CDR3 protein: CASSHYGQGSYNEQFF
V gene: TRBV4-1
J gene: TRBJ2-1

CDR3 protein: CASRRGTSNQPQHF
V gene: TRBV6-5
J gene: TRBJ1-5

CDR3 protein: CASSRKNTGEAEAFF
V gene: TRBV5-1
J gene: TRBJ1-1

CDR3 protein: CASRLDRLSYTQYF
V gene: TRBV28
J gene: TRBJ2-3

CDR3 protein: CASRVATEAFF
V gene: TRBV25-1
J gene: TRBJ1-1

CDR3 protein: CASMGAGEETQYF
V gene: TRBV3-1/TRBV3-2
J gene: TRBJ2-5

CDR3 protein: CASSLDGGVSTDTQYF
V gene: TRBV7-9
J gene: TRBJ2-3

CDR3 protein: CAISEIGGGQPQHF
V gene: TRBV10-3
J gene: TRBJ1-5

CDR3 protein: CASSDRIAKNIQYF
V gene: TRBV6-1
J gene: TRBJ2-4

CDR3 protein: CAWSPGQDTQYF
V gene: TRBV30
J gene: TRBJ2-3

CDR3 protein: CAISDQPTVNTGELFF
V gene: TRBV10-3
J gene: TRBJ2-2

CDR3 protein: CASSSPAGGVEAFF
V gene: TRBV28
J gene: TRBJ1-1

CDR3 protein: CASTFDWTGEKPQHF
V gene: TRBV2
J gene: TRBJ1-5

CDR3 protein: CASSVGPRNQPQHF
V gene: TRBV9
J gene: TRBJ1-5

CDR3 protein: CASSLREFRTEAFF
V gene: TRBV6-5
J gene: TRBJ1-1

CDR3 protein: CASSFDRFNSPLHF
V gene: TRBV28
J gene: TRBJ1-6

CDR3 protein: CASRRGQMNTEAFF
V gene: TRBV19
J gene: TRBJ1-1

CDR3 protein: CASSLAGINEQFF
V gene: TRBV27
J gene: TRBJ2-1

CDR3 protein: CASRGDRERQPQHF
V gene: TRBV19
J gene: TRBJ1-5

CDR3 protein: CASSTPDSFYEQYF
V gene: TRBV11-2
J gene: TRBJ2-7

CDR3 protein: CASSVGGTGEKLFF
V gene: TRBV9
J gene: TRBJ1-4

CDR3 protein: CASSSSAAYEQYF
V gene: TRBV18
J gene: TRBJ2-7

CDR3 protein: CASRRTGEGYNEQFF
V gene: TRBV6-6
J gene: TRBJ2-1

CDR3 protein: CSVEFGRGLKVIQYF
V gene: TRBV29-1
J gene: TRBJ2-4

CDR3 protein: CASSQWTSTNIQYF
V gene: TRBV5-4
J gene: TRBJ2-4

CDR3 protein: CASSLEPGQRYPNPWGAFF
V gene: TRBV23-1
J gene: TRBJ1-1

CDR3 protein: CASSASGLDTYEQYF
V gene: TRBV4-1
J gene: TRBJ2-7

CDR3 protein: CASSSSGGEPQHF
V gene: TRBV5-1
J gene: TRBJ1-5

CDR3 protein: CAISGGIQGRGTDTQYF
V gene: TRBV10-3
J gene: TRBJ2-3

CDR3 protein: CASSSLAGGSDEQFF
V gene: TRBV27
J gene: TRBJ2-1

CDR3 protein: CAWSIGGVGEQYF
V gene: TRBV30
J gene: TRBJ2-7

CDR3 protein: CASRPLKREPPTEQYF
V gene: TRBV19
J gene: TRBJ2-7

CDR3 protein: CASSLAWTSGQETQYF
V gene: TRBV7-2
J gene: TRBJ2-5

CDR3 protein: CASSLDRDQGLSGYTF
V gene: TRBV5-6
J gene: TRBJ1-2

CDR3 protein: CASSQGVSYTGELFF
V gene: TRBV4-3
J gene: TRBJ2-2

CDR3 protein: CASSLIQGNQPQHF
V gene: TRBV28
J gene: TRBJ1-5